Shown below are 9 T cell receptor beta chains from a single sample sequenced in a study of T-cell reconstitution after alpha-beta-depleted transplantation in children. TCRbeta library preparation incorporated unique molecular identifiers. TCRdb ran MiXCR on the PCR reads and lists one entry per CDR3 protein. The repertoire holds about 610,000 distinct CDR3 sequences, with about 11% as singletons. The sequences come from PBMCs from the stem cell graft donor, collected from the stem cell graft. Receptors originate from a human donor who donated a stem cell graft to a child with acute myeloid leukemia.

This clonotype was seen only a few times. CDR3 nucleotides: TGTGCCAGCAGTTTACTTAGCGGGAACTTTCCTGTTGAGCAGTTCTTC. Translation: CASSLLSGNFPVEQFF. The chain joins TRBV28 to TRBJ2-1; 8 positions agree with TRBD2. This CDR3 contains 16 residues. The V and J ends lost 2 bases and 9 bases, in that order; junction bases with no gene match: 12. CDR1 and CDR2 (germline): MDHEN, SYDVKM.

This clonotype showed up just a few times. This clone may be a read error of a much larger clone one base away. This chain joins TRBV3-1 and TRBJ2-5, with 11 positions matching TRBD2. The germline V gene has CDR1 LGHDT and CDR2 YNNKEL (reference sequence). The CDR3 runs to 14 residues. Losses at the gene ends were 2 bases for V and 4 bases for J; bases not matched to a gene: 0. The CDR3 nucleotides read TGTGCCAGCAGCCAACTAGCGGGAGGAGAGACCCAGTACTTC. Translated: CASSQLAGGETQYF.

This clonotype appeared a few times. This chain links TRBV18 with TRBJ1-1; D gene ambiguous. The CDR3 length is 14 residues. Germline loops: CDR1 KGHSH, CDR2 LQKENI. V gave up 3 bases and J gave up 3 bases, with 11 bases separating them. In DNA form, the CDR3 reads TGTGCCAGCTCACCGATTCGGACGGACACTGAAGCTTTCTTT. This translates into CASSPIRTDTEAFF.

This clonotype was detected ten times or more. The CDR3 protein is CASGELREQYF. CDR3 DNA: TGTGCCAGCGGGGAATTACGCGAGCAGTACTTC. J is TRBJ2-7 and V is TRBV12-3 or TRBV12-4; D is undetermined. This CDR3 contains 11 residues. Between the trimmed V and J ends, which lost 8 bases and 6 bases, there was a span of 11 bases.

The V and J genes are TRBV4-2 and TRBJ1-4; D unclear. The CDR3 covers 16 residues. Trimming left V 4 bases short and J 0 bases short, with 12 bases between. Germline V CDR1 and CDR2: LGHNA, YNFKEQ. The CDR3 spells CASSLEWATTNEKLFF. The CDR3 nucleotides read TGTGCCAGCAGCCTAGAATGGGCTACAACTAATGAAAAACTGTTTTTT.

There are a few counts of this clonotype. The chain recombines TRBV7-2 with TRBJ2-7, with 9 bases that match TRBD2. This CDR3 spans 16 amino acids. The trim removed 2 bases at V and 5 bases at J, leaving 10 bases unmatched. The germline V gene has CDR1 SGHTA and CDR2 FQGNSA. This chain's CDR3 is CASSLRNSGSVDEQYF. For the CDR3, the DNA is TGTGCCAGCAGCTTACGAAATAGCGGGAGCGTCGACGAGCAGTACTTC.

This chain joins TRBV12-3 or TRBV12-4 and TRBJ2-1; D is possibly TRBD1 (6 bases). Trimming took 4 bases from V and 2 from J, leaving 12 bases between them. CDR3 size: 15 residues. The CDR3 reads CASSSTQGAYNEQFF. CDR3 sequence (DNA): TGTGCCAGCAGTTCGACACAGGGCGCCTACAATGAGCAGTTCTTC.

This clonotype occurred a few times. This chain joins TRBV20-1 and TRBJ2-4, with TRBD2 as a possible D gene (6 bases). CDR1 and CDR2 (germline): DFQATT, SNEGSKA (reference sequence). The ends were cut back, 2 bases at V and 1 base at J, with 9 bases in the middle. The CDR3 has 14 amino acids. CDR3 bases: TGCAGTGCTAGAACCACTAGCGCCAAAAACATTCAGTACTTC. This translates into CSARTTSAKNIQYF.

This clonotype has more than one count but fewer than ten. This chain's CDR3 is CASTFSSSGTGANVLTF. For the CDR3, the DNA is TGTGCCAGCACCTTCTCGAGTAGCGGGACTGGGGCCAACGTCCTGACTTTC. This chain links TRBV9 with TRBJ2-6, with 8 bases aligning to TRBD2. The germline V gene encodes CDR1 SGDLS and CDR2 YYNGEE. J gave up 2 bases and V 6 bases, and 10 bases lay outside the gene matches. CDR3 length equals 17 residues.